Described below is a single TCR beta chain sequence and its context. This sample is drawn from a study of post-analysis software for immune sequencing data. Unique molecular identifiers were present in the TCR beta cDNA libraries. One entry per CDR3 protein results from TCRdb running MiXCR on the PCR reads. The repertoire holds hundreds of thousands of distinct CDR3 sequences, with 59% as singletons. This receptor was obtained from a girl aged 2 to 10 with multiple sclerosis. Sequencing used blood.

CDR3 sequence: CSVKGYYGYTF. The CDR3 nucleotides read TGCAGCGTCAAGGGATACTATGGCTACACCTTC. This rearrangement joins TRBV29-1 to TRBJ1-2; D ambiguous. Trimming pared 6 bases from V and 3 bases from J, leaving 8 bases between. Germline lookup yields CDR1 SQVTM and CDR2 ANQGSEA. The CDR3 is 11 residues long. The full variable domain, in which reference TRBV29-1 and TRBJ1-2 provide the parts outside the CDR3, is SAVISQKPSRDICQRGTSLTIQCQVDSQVTMMFWYRQQPGQSLTLIATANQGSEATYESGFVIDKFPISRPNLTFSTLTVSNMSPEDSSIYLCSVKGYYGYTFGSGTRLTVV.